Presented here are 21 T cell receptor beta chains from one specimen sequenced in a study of Ad26.COV2.S vaccination and SARS-CoV-2 variants. Clones were read by immunoSEQ multiplex PCR, and TCRdb kept only the in-frame ones, dropping some. The sample holds more than 400,000 clones, around 92% seen once. The treatment here: some 20 received Ad26.COV2.S at low or high dose, single or two shots; about 5 received placebo; per-sample allocation not given. Day 63 after the first vaccine or placebo injection was the time point for sampling. Source: peripheral blood, taken in a trial of Ad26.COV2.S vaccine versus placebo. The receptors stem from a person aged 18-60 years who received the Ad26.COV2.S COVID-19 vaccine or a placebo.

The genes are TRBV27 and TRBJ2-3; D is undetermined. Trimming removed 3 bases at V and 5 bases at J, with 9 bases between. Germline-derived CDR1 and CDR2 are MNHEY and SMNVEV (reference sequence). The CDR3 spans 13 residues. This CDR3 is CASSFNVEDTQYF. The DNA of the CDR3 is TGTGCCAGCAGTTTTAATGTAGAAGATACGCAGTATTTT.

The V and J genes are TRBV7-2 and TRBJ1-6; TRBD1 is a possible D gene (6 bases). CDR3 length: 14 amino acids. V lost 5 bases and J 7 bases, leaving 12 bases between the germline ends. CDR1 SGHTA and CDR2 FQGNSA come from the germline V gene. The CDR3 loop reads CASSAGQINSPLHF. The CDR3 DNA reads as TGTGCCAGCAGCGCTGGACAGATAAATTCACCCCTCCACTTT.

The chain links TRBV5-6 to TRBJ2-7; D is perhaps TRBD1 (6 bases). The CDR3 consists of 13 residues. CDR1 is SGHDT and CDR2 is YYEEEE in the germline V gene. V was trimmed by 0 bases and J by 3 bases, leaving 7 bases between them. Here the CDR3 DNA reads TGTGCCAGCAGCTTGGCAGGGGTCTACGAGCAGTACTTC. Translation: CASSLAGVYEQYF.

This chain links TRBV5-1 with TRBJ2-7; TRBD1 matches at 9 bases. The V gene end was trimmed by 4 bases and the J gene end by 6 bases; junction bases not matched to a gene: 11. Per the germline V gene, CDR1 is SGHRS and CDR2 is YFSETQ. The CDR3 extends over 15 amino acids. CDR3 coding DNA: TGCGCCAGCAGCCAAACCGGGACAGGGTTTTTCGAGCAGTACTTC. Amino acids: CASSQTGTGFFEQYF.

The chain is built from TRBV28 and TRBJ2-7; D is possibly TRBD2 (5 bases). The CDR3 totals 14 residues. The V end lost 5 bases, the J end lost 0 bases, and 11 bases lay between the germline ends. The germline V gene encodes CDR1 MDHEN and CDR2 SYDVKM. The CDR3 DNA follows: TGTGCCAGCAGTCGTACCGGGGACTCCTACGAGCAGTACTTC. This translates into CASSRTGDSYEQYF.

The chain is built from TRBV6-6 and TRBJ2-7; the match to TRBD1 covers 10 bases. This CDR3 has 14 amino acids. With V trimmed by 5 bases and J by 3 bases, 4 bases remained unmatched. The germline CDR1 and CDR2 sequences are MNHNY and SVGAGI (reference sequence). CDR3 amino acids: CASSRWDRGYEQYF. The CDR3 coding sequence is TGTGCCAGCAGTCGATGGGACAGGGGCTACGAGCAGTACTTC.

The chain is built from TRBV27 and TRBJ1-1; D unclear. The germline V gene has CDR1 MNHEY and CDR2 SMNVEV (reference sequence). This CDR3 spans 15 amino acids. Trimming stripped 2 bases from V and 4 bases from J, with 14 bases between. CDR3 amino acids: CASSLLVSKSTEAFF. CDR3 nucleotide sequence: TGTGCCAGCAGTTTACTGGTGTCCAAAAGCACTGAAGCTTTCTTT.

The chain combines TRBV1 with TRBJ2-7; the table names TRBD2, a call not compared with the DNA. TRBV1 is noted as a pseudogene. This CDR3 comprises 20 residues. The CDR3 DNA reads TGCACCAGCAGCCATGCCGGGACACTAGCGGGGGGGCAGCTCTCCTACGAGCAGTACTTC. Translation: CTSSHAGTLAGGQLSYEQYF.

The chain uses TRBV7-9 and TRBJ2-2, with D possibly called TRBD1 or TRBD2 (6 bases each). With 7 bases removed from V and 9 bases from J, the gap between germline ends came to 15 bases. CDR1 is SEHNR and CDR2 is FQNEAQ in the germline V gene (reference sequence). This CDR3 contains 13 residues. DNA for the CDR3: TGTGCCAGCAACTCAAGGGGGGACCGGGAGCTGTTTTTT. Its protein is CASNSRGDRELFF.

The rearrangement joins TRBV4-1 to TRBJ2-3; D remains ambiguous. The CDR3 contains 16 residues. Germline V gene lookup returns CDR1 MGHRA and CDR2 YSYEKL. V was cut by 1 base and J by 0 bases, with 11 bases left in between. CDR3 bases: TGCGCCAGCAGCCAAGGAAACAGCAAAAGCACAGATACGCAGTATTTT. Its protein is CASSQGNSKSTDTQYF.

The chain couples TRBV7-2 to TRBJ1-5; 7 nucleotides line up with TRBD1. This CDR3 is built from 18 residues. V gave up 4 bases and J gave up 4 bases; unmatched junction bases: 16. The germline V gene encodes CDR1 SGHTA and CDR2 FQGNSA. The CDR3 DNA reads as TGTGCCAGCAGCTCCCTCCCGAGTAAGACAGGGAGAAATCAGCCCCAGCATTTT. Residues: CASSSLPSKTGRNQPQHF.

The genes are TRBV7-8 and TRBJ1-1; D remains ambiguous. The V and J ends lost 5 bases and 3 bases respectively, with 10 bases between them. This CDR3 region has 13 residues. The V gene's germline CDR1 is SGHVS and CDR2 FQNEAQ. The CDR3 sequence is CASSPEYYTEAFF. The CDR3 DNA reads TGTGCCAGCAGCCCGGAGTATTACACTGAAGCTTTCTTT.

The V gene is TRBV6-2 or TRBV6-3, the J gene TRBJ2-7; tentative D call: TRBD1 (6 bases). The length of the CDR3 is 19 residues. Germline lookup yields CDR1 MNHEY and CDR2 SVGEGT. V dropped 4 bases and J dropped 0 bases, with 25 bases sitting between them. The CDR3 sequence is CASSSPYTNREGGSYEQYF. The CDR3 DNA sequence: TGTGCCAGCAGTTCGCCCTACACTAACAGGGAAGGGGGCTCCTACGAGCAGTACTTC.

The gene calls are TRBV5-6 and TRBJ2-2, with D tentatively TRBD2 (6 bases). The V gene's germline CDR1 is SGHDT and CDR2 YYEEEE. Trimming stripped 4 bases from V and 6 bases from J, with 10 bases between. There are 13 residues in the CDR3. CDR3 loop: CASSLGLAGELFF. The CDR3 coding sequence is TGTGCCAGCAGCCTGGGACTTGCCGGGGAGCTGTTTTTT.

V is TRBV11-2 and J is TRBJ2-5; TRBD2 agrees at 8 bases. The J segment lost 3 bases and the V segment lost 2 bases, leaving 2 bases of the junction unmatched. The CDR3 runs 14 residues. Germline CDR1 SGHAT, CDR2 FQNNGV. DNA of the CDR3: TGTGCCAGCAGCTTAAGTAGCGGGGAAGAGACCCAGTACTTC. Residues: CASSLSSGEETQYF.

V usage is TRBV5-5 and J usage is TRBJ2-1, with 8 bases that match TRBD2. The V gene end was trimmed by 0 bases and the J gene end by 8 bases; junction bases not matched to a gene: 10. The CDR3 loop spans 16 amino acids. CDR1 is SGHKS, CDR2 YYEKEE, per germline (reference sequence). The DNA for the CDR3 is TGTGCCAGCAGCTTGGGACATAGCGGGGCATTGGATGAGCAGTTCTTC. The encoded protein is CASSLGHSGALDEQFF.

The table lists this clone with a count of one. The chain carries TRBV10-3 and TRBJ1-1, with TRBD1 matching over 7 bases. CDR3 length: 13 residues. CDR1 is ENHRY and CDR2 is SYGVKD in the germline V gene. The ends lost 7 bases at V and 0 bases at J; junction bases unmatched: 2. For the CDR3, the DNA is TGTGCCATCAAGGGACAGATGAACACTGAAGCTTTCTTT. This codes for CAIKGQMNTEAFF.

There are a few counts of this clone. This chain connects TRBV9 to TRBJ1-2; D is ambiguous. V was cut by 4 bases and J by 8 bases, with 12 bases left in between. The CDR3 has 12 residues. From germline, CDR1 is SGDLS and CDR2 YYNGEE. The CDR3 DNA sequence: TGTGCCAGCAGCCCAGGCGGTGAGGGCTACACCTTC. Protein: CASSPGGEGYTF.

The chain combines TRBV6-5 with TRBJ2-7; possible D gene TRBD2, 5 bases. The CDR3 extends over 14 amino acids. Germline V gives CDR1 MNHEY, CDR2 SVGAGI. V was shortened by 7 bases and J by 1 base, with 14 bases between the two germline ends. The CDR3 nucleotides read TGTGCCAGCAAGCGGCTGATTCATTCCTACGAGCAGTACTTC. Amino acids: CASKRLIHSYEQYF.

The chain joins TRBV7-9 to TRBJ2-2; D is ambiguous. This CDR3 comprises 15 residues. The germline gives CDR1 SEHNR, CDR2 FQNEAQ (reference sequence). The V and J ends lost 2 bases and 1 base respectively, with 8 bases between them. Here the CDR3 reads CASSLPRQNTGELFF. The CDR3 DNA follows: TGTGCCAGCAGCTTACCCCGACAGAACACCGGGGAGCTGTTTTTT.

J is TRBJ1-2 and V is TRBV27, with TRBD1 as a possible D gene (5 bases). Looked up from germline, CDR1 is MNHEY and CDR2 is SMNVEV (reference sequence). The CDR3 is 13 amino acids. The germline V and J ends were trimmed by 5 bases and 7 bases, with 14 bases remaining between them. This CDR3 is CASSRMQGSGYTF. In nucleotides, the CDR3 is TGTGCCAGCAGTCGAATGCAGGGATCTGGCTACACCTTC.